This passage covers 19 T cell receptor beta chains from one sample sequenced in a study of T cells after yellow fever vaccination. TCRdb independently ran MiXCR on the 5' RACE reads; one entry per CDR3 protein. The data contain about 400,000 distinct CDR3 sequences, under 14% of them singletons. This specimen was PBMCs, taken on the day of the first yellow fever vaccination. The receptors were gathered from a man aged 18 to 29 who received the YFV17D yellow fever vaccine.

This clonotype was picked up a small number of times. This chain uses TRBV5-1 with TRBJ1-4; D remains ambiguous. This CDR3 has 12 residues. Germline values: CDR1 SGHRS, CDR2 YFSETQ. Trimming stripped 0 bases from V and 7 bases from J, with 4 bases between. The CDR3 sequence is CASSLDGEKLFF. CDR3 DNA sequence: TGCGCCAGCAGCTTGGACGGTGAAAAACTGTTTTTT. Variable domain in full (rest from reference TRBV5-1 and TRBJ1-4): KAGVTQTPRYLIKTRGQQVTLSCSPISGHRSVSWYQQTPGQGLQFLFEYFSETQRNKGNFPGRFSGRQFSNSRSEMNVSTLELGDSALYLCASSLDGEKLFFGSGTQLSVL.

The chain joins TRBV12-3 or TRBV12-4 to TRBJ1-2; D gene ambiguous. The CDR3 is 13 amino acids. The ends were cut back, 6 bases at V and 5 bases at J, with 13 bases in the middle. The CDR3 nucleotides read TGTGCCAGCAGACCTGATAGCCGGTATGGCTACACCTTC. It is translated as CASRPDSRYGYTF.

This clonotype was observed a few times. CDR3 protein: CASSQVMDTQYF. The DNA of the CDR3 is TGCGCCAGCAGCCAAGTTATGGATACGCAGTATTTT. The rearrangement uses TRBV4-1 and TRBJ2-3, with D uncertain. The CDR3 contains 12 residues. Germline CDR1 and CDR2: MGHRA and YSYEKL. Trimming stripped 1 base from V and 6 bases from J, with 5 bases between.

This clonotype was observed at least ten times. The chain uses TRBV12-3 or TRBV12-4 and TRBJ2-1; 10 positions match TRBD2. The CDR3 covers 15 residues. J gave up 3 bases and V 5 bases, and 4 bases lay outside the gene matches. In DNA, the CDR3 is TGTGCCAGCAGTACTAGCGGGGATCGCTACAATGAGCAGTTCTTC. Amino acid sequence: CASSTSGDRYNEQFF.

This clonotype was recorded a few times. This rearrangement joins TRBV7-9 to TRBJ2-7; 7 bases align to TRBD2. This CDR3 is 13 amino acids long. Germline CDR1 and CDR2: SEHNR and FQNEAQ (reference sequence). Trimming at V came to 5 bases and at J to 6 bases, leaving 7 bases not matched to a gene. CDR3 nucleotides: TGTGCCAGCAGCCGAATACGGGAGGCCGAGCAGTACGTC. This sequence encodes CASSRIREAEQYV.

In its sample, this clonotype was seen a few times. The chain carries TRBV6-5 and TRBJ2-5, with D possibly matching TRBD1 (5 bases). CDR3 length: 14 amino acids. Germline V gene sequence: CDR1 MNHEY, CDR2 SVGAGI. Trimming removed 3 bases at V and 1 base at J, with 9 bases between. The CDR3 sequence is CASSYGRGQETQYF. The CDR3 DNA follows: TGTGCCAGCAGTTATGGAAGGGGCCAAGAGACCCAGTACTTC.

This clonotype came up a few times. CDR3 DNA: TGTGCCAGCAGTCGGACGGACCGTGGCACAGATACGCAGTATTTT. This codes for CASSRTDRGTDTQYF. The rearrangement uses TRBV12-3 or TRBV12-4 and TRBJ2-3; unclear D gene. The V gene lost 5 bases and the J gene lost 1 base, with 13 bases spanning the gap. CDR3 length: 15 amino acids.

This clonotype was observed a few times. The V and J genes are TRBV4-3 and TRBJ2-2; D is possibly TRBD2 (6 bases). Germline V CDR1 and CDR2: LGHNA, YSLEER. CDR3 length: 16 amino acids. V lost 2 bases and J lost 4, with 14 bases in between. The CDR3 DNA reads as TGCGCCAGCAGCCAATCCTGGGCGGGGTCCACCGGGGAGCTGTTTTTT. Amino acid sequence: CASSQSWAGSTGELFF.

The chain recombines TRBV4-1 with TRBJ1-5; the match to TRBD1 covers 7 bases. The CDR3 runs to 13 residues. The germline gives CDR1 MGHRA, CDR2 YSYEKL. The V and J ends lost 2 bases and 7 bases, in that order; junction bases with no gene match: 2. DNA of the CDR3: TGCGCCAGCAGCCAACGACAGGGCCAGCCCCAGCATTTT. As protein: CASSQRQGQPQHF.

This clonotype was recorded a few times. The rearrangement joins TRBV9 to TRBJ2-3; TRBD1 aligns across 11 bases. Trimming took 3 bases from V and 4 from J; bases not matched to a gene: 7. There are 16 residues in the CDR3. Germline V CDR1 and CDR2: SGDLS, YYNGEE. The CDR3 spells CASSERTGGAADTQYF. CDR3 nucleotides: TGTGCCAGCAGCGAACGGACAGGGGGCGCGGCAGATACGCAGTATTTT.

There are a few counts of this clonotype. The rearrangement links TRBV6-5 to TRBJ2-3; 9 bases fit TRBD1. The CDR3 contains 16 residues. From germline, CDR1 is MNHEY and CDR2 SVGAGI. The J segment lost 3 bases and the V segment lost 4 bases, leaving 8 bases of the junction unmatched. The CDR3 loop reads CASSSTGGRATDTQYF. The CDR3 bases are TGTGCCAGCAGTTCGACAGGGGGTCGGGCGACAGATACGCAGTATTTT.

In its sample, this clonotype was seen a few times. This sequence joins TRBV19 and TRBJ1-1, with D unclear. The germline V and J ends were trimmed by 7 bases and 1 base, with 10 bases remaining between them. This CDR3 comprises 13 residues. Germline-derived CDR1 and CDR2 are LNHDA and SQIVND (reference sequence). The DNA of the CDR3 is TGTGCCAGTATATTACCCGGGAACACTGAAGCTTTCTTT. Its translation: CASILPGNTEAFF.

The chain uses TRBV20-1 and TRBJ2-3, with D possibly matching TRBD1 (6 bases). Germline values: CDR1 DFQATT, CDR2 SNEGSKA (reference sequence). The germline V and J ends were trimmed by 2 bases and 5 bases, with 11 bases remaining between them. This CDR3 is 13 amino acids long. CDR3 nucleotide sequence: TGCAGTGCTAGATTGAGGGGGAAAGATACGCAGTATTTT. Its translation is CSARLRGKDTQYF.

The chain joins TRBV6-6 to TRBJ1-2; D is possibly TRBD1 (5 bases). Trimming left V 8 bases short and J 4 bases short, with 11 bases between. The CDR3 extends over 12 amino acids. Germline assignment: CDR1 MNHNY and CDR2 SVGAGI (reference sequence). The CDR3, as DNA: TGTGCCAGCTCGACCAGGGTCTATGGCTACACCTTC. Translating gives CASSTRVYGYTF.

This clonotype was detected ten times or more. The J gene is TRBJ2-7, the V gene TRBV7-2; unclear D gene. Per germline, CDR1 SGHTA and CDR2 FQGNSA. V dropped 3 bases and J dropped 0 bases, with 9 bases sitting between them. CDR3 length: 14 amino acids. The CDR3 sequence: CASSLSGASYEQYF. CDR3 DNA: TGTGCCAGCAGCTTGTCAGGTGCCTCCTACGAGCAGTACTTC. Full variable domain (rest looked up from reference TRBV7-2 and TRBJ2-7): GAGVSQSPSNKVTEKGKDVELRCDPISGHTALYWYRQSLGQGLEFLIYFQGNSAPDKSGLPSDRFSAERTGGSVSTLTIQRTQQEDSAVYLCASSLSGASYEQYFGPGTRLTVT.

The rearrangement joins TRBV7-8 to TRBJ2-2; a weak D match, TRBD2 (5 bases). This CDR3 contains 15 residues. V was cut by 8 bases and J by 2 bases, with 15 bases left in between. Germline V lookup: CDR1 SGHVS, CDR2 FQNEAQ. The CDR3 DNA follows: TGTGCCAGCCATAGTGGGCGGGTTAACACCGGGGAGCTGTTTTTT. This translates into CASHSGRVNTGELFF.

This clonotype appeared a few times. The chain recombines TRBV7-9 with TRBJ2-6; D may be TRBD1 (6 bases). The CDR3 length is 15 residues. Trimming pared 4 bases from V and 4 bases from J, leaving 11 bases between. Looked up from germline, CDR1 is SEHNR and CDR2 is FQNEAQ (reference sequence). The CDR3 spells CASSYRVAGANVLTF. The CDR3 DNA is TGTGCCAGCAGCTACAGGGTAGCCGGGGCCAACGTCCTGACTTTC. Full variable domain (remainder filled in from reference TRBV7-9 and TRBJ2-6): DTGVSQNPRHKITKRGQNVTFRCDPISEHNRLYWYRQTLGQGPEFLTYFQNEAQLEKSRLLSDRFSAERPKGSFSTLEIQRTEQGDSAMYLCASSYRVAGANVLTFGAGSRLTVL.

This chain joins TRBV6-1 and TRBJ2-5, with 8 bases aligning to TRBD1. The junction had 9 bases not matched to a gene; V was cut back by 4 bases and J by 5 bases. The germline V gene encodes CDR1 MNHNS and CDR2 SASEGT. This CDR3 has 15 amino acids. The DNA of the CDR3 is TGTGCCAGCAGTGTTAGGCGGACAGGGAGGGAGACCCAGTACTTC. It codes for CASSVRRTGRETQYF.

There are a few counts of this clonotype. J is TRBJ1-2 and V is TRBV20-1; unclear D gene. With 5 bases removed from V and 0 bases from J, the gap between germline ends came to 1 base. Looked up from germline, CDR1 is DFQATT and CDR2 is SNEGSKA (reference sequence). This CDR3 is built from 10 residues. The CDR3 DNA reads TGCAGTGCTTCTAACTATGGCTACACCTTC. Amino acids: CSASNYGYTF.